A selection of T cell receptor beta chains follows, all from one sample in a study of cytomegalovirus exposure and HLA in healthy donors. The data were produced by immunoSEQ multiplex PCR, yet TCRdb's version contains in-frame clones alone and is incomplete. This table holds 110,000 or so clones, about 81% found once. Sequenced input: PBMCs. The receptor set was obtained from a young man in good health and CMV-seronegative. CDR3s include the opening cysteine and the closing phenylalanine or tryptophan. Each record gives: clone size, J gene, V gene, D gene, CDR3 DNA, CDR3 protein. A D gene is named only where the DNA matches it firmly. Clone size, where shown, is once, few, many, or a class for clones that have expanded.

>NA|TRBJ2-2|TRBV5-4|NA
TGTGCCAGCAGCTTGAGGGGCCAGAGCAGGAACACCGGGGAGCTGTTTTTT
CASSLRGQSRNTGELFF
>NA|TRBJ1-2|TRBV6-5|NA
TGTGCCAGCAGGGATTCCGGAGACCTCTATGGCTACACCTTC
CASRDSGDLYGYTF
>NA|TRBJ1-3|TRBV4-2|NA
TGTGCCAGCAGCCAAGATGTTTCCCTCTCTGGAAACACCATATATTTT
CASSQDVSLSGNTIYF
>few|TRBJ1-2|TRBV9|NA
TGTGCCAGCAGCTCGAGCGGGATCTCCTTC
CASSSSGISF
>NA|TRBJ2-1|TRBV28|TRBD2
TGTGCCAGCAGTGCCCGTCGACAACTACTAGCGGGCTACAATGAGCAGTTCTTC
CASSARRQLLAGYNEQFF
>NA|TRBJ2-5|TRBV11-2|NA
TGTGCCAGCAGCTTAGATTCTGGGGGCGCGAAGACCCAGTACTTC
CASSLDSGGAKTQYF
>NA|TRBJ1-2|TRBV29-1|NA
TGCAGCGTTGAAGATCTGGGCAGGGTGCACGCCTTC
CSVEDLGRVHAF
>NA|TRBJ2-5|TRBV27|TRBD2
TGTGCCAGCAAGCGGGATGGGGAGACCCAGTACTTC
CASKRDGETQYF
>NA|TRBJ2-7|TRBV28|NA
TGTGCCAGCAGCTCCACAGGTGGGGCTGGGCACGAGCAGTACTTC
CASSSTGGAGHEQYF
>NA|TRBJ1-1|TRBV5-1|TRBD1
TGCGCCAGCCGTATAGACAGGGGAACTGAAGCTTTCTTT
CASRIDRGTEAFF
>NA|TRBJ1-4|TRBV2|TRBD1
TGTGCCAGCAGTGAGGGGACAGGCCGGGAAAAACTGTTTTTT
CASSEGTGREKLFF
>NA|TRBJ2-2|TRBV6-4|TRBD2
TGTGCCAGCAGTGAGACTAGCGAAAACACCGGGGAGCTGTTTTTT
CASSETSENTGELFF
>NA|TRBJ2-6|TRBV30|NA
TGTGCCTGGAGTGTGGGGAGGGGGGCCAACGTCCTGACTTTC
CAWSVGRGANVLTF
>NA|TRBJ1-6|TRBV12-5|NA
TGTGCTAGTGGCCGAGGGGATCAGGGGACCAGCTCACCCCTCCACTTT
CASGRGDQGTSSPLHF
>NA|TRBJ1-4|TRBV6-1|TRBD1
TGTGCCAGCAGCTTCCTACAGGGGTCTAGCGAAAAACTGTTTTTT
CASSFLQGSSEKLFF
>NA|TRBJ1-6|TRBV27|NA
TGTGCCAGCAGTTTATGGAGGGACGGTTCACCCCTCCACTTT
CASSLWRDGSPLHF
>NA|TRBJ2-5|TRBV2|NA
TGTGCCAGCAGCGGAACGTCGACAGGTCAAGAGACCCAGTACTTC
CASSGTSTGQETQYF
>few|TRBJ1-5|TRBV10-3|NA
TGTGCCATCCAGAAGGAGAGAGGTCAGCCCCAGCATTTT
CAIQKERGQPQHF
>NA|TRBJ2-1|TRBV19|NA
TGTGCCAGTAGTACCCCGTTCGGTGAGCAGTTCTTC
CASSTPFGEQFF
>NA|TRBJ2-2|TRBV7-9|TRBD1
TGTGCCAGCAGCTCCGGGACAGCGAACACCGGGGAGCTGTTTTTT
CASSSGTANTGELFF
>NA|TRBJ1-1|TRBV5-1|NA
TGCGCCAGCAGCTTCGGGGGGAACACTGAAGCTTTCTTT
CASSFGGNTEAFF
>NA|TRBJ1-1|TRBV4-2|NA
TGTGCCAGCAGGGGGGACATGAACACTGAAGCTTTCTTT
CASRGDMNTEAFF
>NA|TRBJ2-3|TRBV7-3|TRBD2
TGTGCCAGCAGCCCCTTGGGACTAGCGGAAGCAGATACGCAGTATTTT
CASSPLGLAEADTQYF
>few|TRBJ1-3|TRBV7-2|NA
TGTGCCAGCAGCTTAGGTGGGGGCGATGGAAACACCATATATTTT
CASSLGGGDGNTIYF
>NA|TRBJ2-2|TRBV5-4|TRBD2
TGTGCCAGCGAGCGTAGCGGGGGCCACACCGGGGAGCTGTTTTTT
CASERSGGHTGELFF
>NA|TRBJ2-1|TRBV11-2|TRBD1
TGTGCCAGCAGGGGACAGGGACGTCTCCGCTCCTACAATGAGCAGTTCTTC
CASRGQGRLRSYNEQFF
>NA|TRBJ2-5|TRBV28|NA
TGTGCCAGCAGTAGGCTTGGGGCGACCCAGTACTTC
CASSRLGATQYF
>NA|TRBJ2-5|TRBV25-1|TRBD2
TGTGCCAGCAGTTATCCGCGGGGGGACCAAGAGACCCAGTACTTC
CASSYPRGDQETQYF
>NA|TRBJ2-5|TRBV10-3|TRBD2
TGTGCCATTGCTCCGGGACTAGCGGAACAAGAGACCCAGTACTTC
CAIAPGLAEQETQYF
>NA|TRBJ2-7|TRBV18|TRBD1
TGTGCCAGCTCACCGGGACAGTACTACGAGCAGTACTTC
CASSPGQYYEQYF
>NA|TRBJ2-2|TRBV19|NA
TGTGCCAGTAGTATCGTCGGGACAACGAACACCGGGGAGCTGTTTTTT
CASSIVGTTNTGELFF
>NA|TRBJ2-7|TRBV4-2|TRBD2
TGTGCCAGCAGCCAAGCCACTAGCGGGCGTACCTACGAGCAGTACTTC
CASSQATSGRTYEQYF
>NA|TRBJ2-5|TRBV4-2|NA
TGTGCCAGCAGCCAAGAAGAAGGGGTTGGGGAGACCCAGTACTTC
CASSQEEGVGETQYF
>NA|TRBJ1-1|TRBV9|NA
TGTGCCAGCAGCGTAGGGTCAGGTGGCGACACTGAAGCTTTCTTT
CASSVGSGGDTEAFF
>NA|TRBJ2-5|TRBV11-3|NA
TGTGCCAGCAGCGTCATGGCAGGGGACGAGACCCAGTACTTC
CASSVMAGDETQYF
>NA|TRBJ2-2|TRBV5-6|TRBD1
TGTGCCAGCAGTCAGGACAGGGGTGACACCGGGGAGCTGTTTTTT
CASSQDRGDTGELFF
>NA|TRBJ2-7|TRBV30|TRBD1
TGTGCCTGGACCGGGACAGGGTTCTACGAGCAGTACTTC
CAWTGTGFYEQYF
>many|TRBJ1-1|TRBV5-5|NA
TGTGCCAGCAGCCACCCGGACAGGAACACTGAAGCTTTCTTT
CASSHPDRNTEAFF
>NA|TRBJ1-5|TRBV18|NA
TGTGCCAGCTCACCGTTAGGAGGGACTCAGCCCCAGCATTTT
CASSPLGGTQPQHF
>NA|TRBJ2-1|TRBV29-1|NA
TGCAGCGTTGTACAAAAATACAATGAGCAGTTCTTC
CSVVQKYNEQFF
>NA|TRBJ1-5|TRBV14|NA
TGTGCCAGCAGCCAAGACTGGGACCTTCCAGGGGCACAGCCCCAGCATTTT
CASSQDWDLPGAQPQHF
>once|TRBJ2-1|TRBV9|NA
TGTGCCAGCAGCGAGGGGGTGGTAGGGGATGAGCAGTTCTTC
CASSEGVVGDEQFF
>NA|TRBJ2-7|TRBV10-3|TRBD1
TGTGCCATCAGTGTTGGGACAGCGATCTCCTACGAGCAGTACTTC
CAISVGTAISYEQYF
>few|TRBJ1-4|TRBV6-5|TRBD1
TGTGCCAGCAGTACATCGACAGGGGCTCATGAAAAACTGTTTTTT
CASSTSTGAHEKLFF
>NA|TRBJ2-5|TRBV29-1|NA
TGCAGCGTTGAAGAAGCTGTGGTCCGGGAGACCCAGTACTTC
CSVEEAVVRETQYF
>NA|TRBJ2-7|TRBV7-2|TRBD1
TGTGCCAGCAGCTTAGGACAGGGTAGGTCCTACGAGCAGTACTTC
CASSLGQGRSYEQYF
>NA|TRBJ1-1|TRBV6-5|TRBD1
TGTGCCAGCAGCAGACCAGGGGGCTACACTGAAGCTTTCTTT
CASSRPGGYTEAFF
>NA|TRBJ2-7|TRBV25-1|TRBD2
TGTGCCAGCAGTCTGACTAGCGGTTCCTACGAGCAGTACTTC
CASSLTSGSYEQYF
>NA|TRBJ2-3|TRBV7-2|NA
TGTGCCAGCAGCTTACGGGGCGGGAAGGGATTGGCAGATACGCAGTATTTT
CASSLRGGKGLADTQYF
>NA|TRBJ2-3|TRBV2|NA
TGTGCCAGCAGAGCCACAGACATGGCAGCGCAGTATTTT
CASRATDMAAQYF
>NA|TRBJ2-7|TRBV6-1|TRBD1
TGTGCCAGCAGTGCCCGGGACAGGGAGGGCTACTTC
CASSARDREGYF
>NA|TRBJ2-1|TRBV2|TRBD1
TGTGCCAGCAGTGAGCGGGCCTGGACAGGGGGCTTGTATGAGCAGTTCTTC
CASSERAWTGGLYEQFF
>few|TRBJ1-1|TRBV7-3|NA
TGTGCCAGCAGCTTAACGGGGGCGGACACTGAAGCTTTCTTT
CASSLTGADTEAFF
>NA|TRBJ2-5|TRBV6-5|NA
TGTGCCAGCACCCAACGAGGATCAGAAGAGACCCAGTACTTC
CASTQRGSEETQYF
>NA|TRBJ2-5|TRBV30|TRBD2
TGTGCCTGGGGCACATTCTTAGCGGGGGGGGAGACCCAGTACTTC
CAWGTFLAGGETQYF
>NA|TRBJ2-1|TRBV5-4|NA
TGTGCCAGCAGCTTCCGCGGGCTCTCCTACAATGAGCAGTTCTTC
CASSFRGLSYNEQFF
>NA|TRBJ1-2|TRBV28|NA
TGTGCCAGCAGTTCGTCAGGGGCTCCAAACTATGGCTACACCTTC
CASSSSGAPNYGYTF
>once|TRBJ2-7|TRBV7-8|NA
TGTGCCAGCAGCTTATCAAACGAGCAGTACTTC
CASSLSNEQYF
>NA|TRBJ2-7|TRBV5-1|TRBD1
TGCGCCAGCAGCCGAACGGGACAGGGGGCCTACGAGCAGTACTTC
CASSRTGQGAYEQYF
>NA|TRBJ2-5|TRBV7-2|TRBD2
TGTGCCAGCAGCTTAGACGGGGGGCAAGAGACCCAGTACTTC
CASSLDGGQETQYF